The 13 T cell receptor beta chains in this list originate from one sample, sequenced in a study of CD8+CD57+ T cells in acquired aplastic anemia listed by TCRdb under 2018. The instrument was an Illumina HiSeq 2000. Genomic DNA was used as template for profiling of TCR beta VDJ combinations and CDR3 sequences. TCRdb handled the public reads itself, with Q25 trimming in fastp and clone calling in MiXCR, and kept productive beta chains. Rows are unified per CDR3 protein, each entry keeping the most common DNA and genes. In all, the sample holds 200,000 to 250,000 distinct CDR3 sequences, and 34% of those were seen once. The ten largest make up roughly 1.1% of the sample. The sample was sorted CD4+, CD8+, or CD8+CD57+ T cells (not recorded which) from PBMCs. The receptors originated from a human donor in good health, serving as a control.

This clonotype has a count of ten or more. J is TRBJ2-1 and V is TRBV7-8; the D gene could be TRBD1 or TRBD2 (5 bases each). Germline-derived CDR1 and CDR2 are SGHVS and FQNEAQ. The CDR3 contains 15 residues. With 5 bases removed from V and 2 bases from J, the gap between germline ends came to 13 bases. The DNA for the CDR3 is TGTGCCAGCAGCCTCGGGACGGGGCCCTACAATGAGCAGTTCTTC. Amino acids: CASSLGTGPYNEQFF.

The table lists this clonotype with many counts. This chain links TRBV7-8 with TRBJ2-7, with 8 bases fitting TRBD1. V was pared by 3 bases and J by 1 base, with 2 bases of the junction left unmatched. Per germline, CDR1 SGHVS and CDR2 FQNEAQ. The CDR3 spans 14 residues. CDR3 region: CASSLTGVSYEQYF. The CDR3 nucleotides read TGTGCCAGCAGCTTGACAGGGGTGTCCTACGAGCAGTACTTC. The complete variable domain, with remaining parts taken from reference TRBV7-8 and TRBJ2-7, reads GAGVSQSPRYKVAKRGQDVALRCDPISGHVSLFWYQQALGQGPEFLTYFQNEAQLDKSGLPSDRFFAERPEGSVSTLKIQRTQQEDSAVYLCASSLTGVSYEQYFGPGTRLTVT.

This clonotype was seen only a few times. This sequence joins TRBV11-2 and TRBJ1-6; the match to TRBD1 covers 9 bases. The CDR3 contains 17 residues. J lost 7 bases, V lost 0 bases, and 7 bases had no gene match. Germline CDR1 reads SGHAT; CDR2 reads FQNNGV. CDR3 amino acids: CASSLDLWTGDNSPLHF. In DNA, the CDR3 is TGTGCCAGCAGCTTAGATCTCTGGACAGGGGACAATTCACCCCTCCACTTT. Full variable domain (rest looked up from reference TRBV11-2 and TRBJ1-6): EAGVAQSPRYKIIEKRQSVAFWCNPISGHATLYWYQQILGQGPKLLIQFQNNGVVDDSQLPKDRFSAERLKGVDSTLKIQPAKLEDSAVYLCASSLDLWTGDNSPLHFGNGTRLTVT.

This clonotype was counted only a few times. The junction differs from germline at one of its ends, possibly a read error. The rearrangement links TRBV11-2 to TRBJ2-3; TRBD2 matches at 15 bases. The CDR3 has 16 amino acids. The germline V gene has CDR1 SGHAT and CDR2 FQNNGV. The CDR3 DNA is TGTGCCAGCAGCACCGGACTAGCGGGAGGGATAGATACGCGGTATTTT. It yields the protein CASSTGLAGGIDTRYF.

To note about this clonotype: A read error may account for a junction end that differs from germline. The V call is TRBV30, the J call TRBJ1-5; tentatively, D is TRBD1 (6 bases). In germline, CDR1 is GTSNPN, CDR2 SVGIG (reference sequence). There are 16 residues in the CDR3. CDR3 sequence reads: CAWSPKGGAQWQPQRF. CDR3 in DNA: TGTGCCTGGAGCCCGAAGGGGGGCGCGCAGTGGCAGCCCCAGCGTTTT.

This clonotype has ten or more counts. The CDR3 DNA sequence: TGTGCCAGCAGCACCCGGACTAGCGGGGGAGAGCAGTTCTTC. Protein sequence: CASSTRTSGGEQFF. This chain connects TRBV7-9 to TRBJ2-1, with 13 bases lining up with TRBD2. This CDR3 comprises 14 residues. Germline trimming cut 5 bases from V and 10 bases from J; bases unmatched to any gene: 5. Germline assignment: CDR1 SEHNR and CDR2 FQNEAQ (reference sequence).

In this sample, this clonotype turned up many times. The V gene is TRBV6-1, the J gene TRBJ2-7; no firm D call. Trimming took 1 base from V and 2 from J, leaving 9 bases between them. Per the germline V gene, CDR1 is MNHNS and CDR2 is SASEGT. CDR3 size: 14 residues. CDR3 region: CASSEGRRTYEQYF. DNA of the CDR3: TGTGCCAGCAGTGAAGGCCGGCGAACCTACGAGCAGTACTTC.

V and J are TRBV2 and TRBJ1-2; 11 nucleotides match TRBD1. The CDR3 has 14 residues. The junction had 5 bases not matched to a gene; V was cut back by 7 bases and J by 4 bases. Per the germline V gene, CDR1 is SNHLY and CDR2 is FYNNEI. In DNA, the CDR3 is TGTGCCAGCAAGGGGGACAGGGGGATCTATGGCTACACCTTC. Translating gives CASKGDRGIYGYTF. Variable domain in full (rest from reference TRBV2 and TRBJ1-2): EPEVTQTPSHQVTQMGQEVILRCVPISNHLYFYWYRQILGQKVEFLVSFYNNEISEKSEIFDDQFSVERPDGSNFTLKIRSTKLEDSAMYFCASKGDRGIYGYTFGSGTRLTVV.

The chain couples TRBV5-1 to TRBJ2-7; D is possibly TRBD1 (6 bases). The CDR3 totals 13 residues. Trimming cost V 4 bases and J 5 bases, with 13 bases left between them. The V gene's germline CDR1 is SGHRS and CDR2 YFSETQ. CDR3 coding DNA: TGCGCCAGCAGCCGTGGGGCAGGGGACGAGCAGTACTTC. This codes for CASSRGAGDEQYF. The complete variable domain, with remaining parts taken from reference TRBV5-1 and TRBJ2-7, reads KAGVTQTPRYLIKTRGQQVTLSCSPISGHRSVSWYQQTPGQGLQFLFEYFSETQRNKGNFPGRFSGRQFSNSRSEMNVSTLELGDSALYLCASSRGAGDEQYFGPGTRLTVT.

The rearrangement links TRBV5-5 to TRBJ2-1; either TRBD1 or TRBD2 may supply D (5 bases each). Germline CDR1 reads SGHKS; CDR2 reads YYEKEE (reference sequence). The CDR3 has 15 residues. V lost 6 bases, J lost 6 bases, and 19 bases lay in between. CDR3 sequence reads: CASNWAGTPGNEQFF. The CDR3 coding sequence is TGTGCCAGCAACTGGGCCGGGACCCCCGGCAATGAGCAGTTCTTC.

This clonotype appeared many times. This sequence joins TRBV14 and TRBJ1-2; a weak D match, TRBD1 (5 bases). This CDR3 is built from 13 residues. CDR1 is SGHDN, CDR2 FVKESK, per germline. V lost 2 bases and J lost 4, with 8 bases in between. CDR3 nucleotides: TGTGCCAGCAGCCAATATGGGACCTATGGCTACACCTTC. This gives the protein CASSQYGTYGYTF.

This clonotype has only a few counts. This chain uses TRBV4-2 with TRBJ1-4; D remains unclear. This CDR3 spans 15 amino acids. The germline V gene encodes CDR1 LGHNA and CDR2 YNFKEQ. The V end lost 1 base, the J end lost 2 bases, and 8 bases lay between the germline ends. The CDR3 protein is CASSQVTGTNEKLFF. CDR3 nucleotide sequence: TGTGCCAGCAGCCAAGTTACCGGGACTAATGAAAAACTGTTTTTT.

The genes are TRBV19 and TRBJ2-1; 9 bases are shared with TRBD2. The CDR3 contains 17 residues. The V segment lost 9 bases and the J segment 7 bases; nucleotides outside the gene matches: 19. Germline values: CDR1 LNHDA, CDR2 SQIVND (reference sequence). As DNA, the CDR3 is TGTGCCAGCAGCCCCGGCGGCGGGGGGGCCTCTGATAATGAGCAGTTCTTC. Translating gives CASSPGGGGASDNEQFF. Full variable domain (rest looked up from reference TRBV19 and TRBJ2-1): DGGITQSPKYLFRKEGQNVTLSCEQNLNHDAMYWYRQDPGQGLRLIYYSQIVNDFQKGDIAEGYSVSREKKESFPLTVTSAQKNPTAFYLCASSPGGGGASDNEQFFGPGTRLTVL.